This TCR beta chain was sequenced during a study of PD-L1 blockade in urothelial cancer (dated by TCRdb to between 2016 and 2019). As for the study more broadly: All patients started therapy in about 2014 and received atezolizumab 1,200 mg intravenously every 3 weeks. Twenty-five of 29 patients were identified as males with urothelial cancer of bladder origin, and a prior smoking history was reported by 18 of 29 patients. An ECOG performance status of 0 or 1 was recorded for the patients, and 0 to 3 prior chemotherapy regimens had been received by the patients. Blood samples were analyzed at two time points: 3 weeks after treatment start (second dose) and 6 weeks after treatment start. Blood samples yielded a median of around 150,000 T cells and tens of thousands of unique TCRs, with median clonality approximately 0.08. The study, an exploratory multi-omic analysis, examined somatic, immune and clinical correlates of response to PD-L1 blockade with atezolizumab in urothelial cancer. TCR sequencing covered pretreatment tumor samples and matched, serially collected peripheral blood taken before and after atezolizumab treatment. Durable clinical benefit was defined as a progression-free survival longer than 6 months, and TCR features were additionally tested against progression-free survival and overall survival. Whole exome sequencing and RNA sequencing of pretreatment tumors were performed alongside TCR sequencing in the same patients. Nine patients reached durable clinical benefit, while roughly 22 patients did not. Pretreatment blood TCR-seq was available for nearly 30 patients, at least one posttreatment blood collection was obtained for around 24 patients, and tumor TCR-seq was available for around 24 patients. Study-wide findings and limitations: Improved progression-free and overall survival was associated with having pretreatment peripheral blood TCR clonality below the median. Because the sample size was small (n ≈ 29) and many of the analyses were exploratory, the results are meant to be hypothesis-generating. Among patients with durable benefit, tumor-associated TCR clones showed greater expansion in peripheral blood 3 weeks after treatment started (n ≈ 20, p = 0.022).

Synthetic TCR analog templates were spiked into each PCR to estimate absolute template abundance from read counts. The immunoSEQ assay was used to amplify TCRbeta CDR3 regions from genomic DNA with bias-controlled V and J gene primers. Sequencing of rearranged TCRbeta segments was done at approximately 20X coverage. The authors' analysis ran thus. Sequencing errors were corrected by clustering, and CDR3s were annotated against IMGT so that V, D and J genes could be assigned. Downstream analyses used only productive TCRbeta rearrangements and left out out-of-frame or stop-codon sequences. Clonality was computed as one minus Shannon entropy normalized by the log of the number of unique productive sequences. Clones differing between time points or between blood and tumor were identified using Fisher's exact test with Benjamini-Hochberg correction, with an adjusted p below 0.01 applied as the threshold. The table was pulled from immuneACCESS by TCRdb, which kept in-frame rearrangements only. Such tables lose some clones; where checked, under half of the loss comes from unresolved V genes, and the rest has no known cause. From that table come the V and J calls and clone size; the DNA was used to work out D and trimming. This sample holds tens of thousands of clones; about 85% were observed only once. The leading ten clones occupy less than 2% of the sample.

The CDR3, from cysteine to phenylalanine, totals 14 residues. Only the CDR3 part of the read is kept: 42 bases, read in frame from the first base. V is reduced by 3 bases and J by 1 base, leaving a spacing of 10 bases between them. The CDR1 and CDR2 encoded by the germline V gene (reference sequence) are SGHNT and YYREEE. Interpreted using the paper, the time point label stands for: peripheral blood 6 weeks after treatment start. A cohort of about 27 patients with locally advanced or metastatic urothelial carcinoma, treated at Memorial Sloan Kettering on a trial protocol, was included. Peripheral blood mononuclear cells were collected pretreatment and during treatment, with between 1 and 8 total time points obtained per patient. The Qiagen DNeasy Blood extraction kit was used to purify genomic DNA from total PBMCs and tumor samples. Collected pretreatment and during treatment, PBMCs were isolated and stored as previously described.

A remark on this clone: Its antigen is still unknown. No per-base quality is available; no much larger clone lies one base away.

Material: PBMCs, obtained around atezolizumab (anti-PD-L1) treatment. The origin of this receptor is a man between 45 and 60 years old with urothelial cancer. The chain was built from TRBV5-4 and TRBJ2-5, with TRBD2 as a weak D call on 6 bases. The CDR3 corresponds to CASSYGDSQETQYF. The nucleotide sequence is given as TGTGCCAGCAGCTATGGGGACTCCCAAGAGACCCAGTACTTC. Beyond the CDR3, the reference TRBV5-4 and TRBJ2-5 genes provide the residues; the full variable domain reads: ETGVTQSPTHLIKTRGQQVTLRCSSQSGHNTVSWYQQALGQGPQFIFQYYREEENGRGNFPPRFSGLQFPNYSSELNVNALELDDSALYLCASSYGDSQETQYFGPGTRLLVL.